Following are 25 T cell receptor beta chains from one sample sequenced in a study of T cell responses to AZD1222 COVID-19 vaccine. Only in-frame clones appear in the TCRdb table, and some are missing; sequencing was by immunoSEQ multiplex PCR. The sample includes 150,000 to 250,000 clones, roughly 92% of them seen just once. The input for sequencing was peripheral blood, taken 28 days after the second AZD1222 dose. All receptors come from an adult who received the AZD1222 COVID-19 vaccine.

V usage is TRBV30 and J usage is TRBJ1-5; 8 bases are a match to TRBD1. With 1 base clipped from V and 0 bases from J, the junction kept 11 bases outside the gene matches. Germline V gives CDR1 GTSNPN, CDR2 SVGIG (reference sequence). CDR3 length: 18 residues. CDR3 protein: CAWSASGTGVYSNQPQHF. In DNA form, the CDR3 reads TGTGCCTGGAGTGCCTCCGGGACAGGAGTCTATAGCAATCAGCCCCAGCATTTT.

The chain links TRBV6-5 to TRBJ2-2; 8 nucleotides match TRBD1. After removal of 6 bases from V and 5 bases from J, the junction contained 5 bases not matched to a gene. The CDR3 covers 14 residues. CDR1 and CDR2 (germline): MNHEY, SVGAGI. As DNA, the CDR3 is TGTGCCAGCAGGCGGGACAGGTTGACCGGGGAGCTGTTTTTT. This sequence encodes CASRRDRLTGELFF.

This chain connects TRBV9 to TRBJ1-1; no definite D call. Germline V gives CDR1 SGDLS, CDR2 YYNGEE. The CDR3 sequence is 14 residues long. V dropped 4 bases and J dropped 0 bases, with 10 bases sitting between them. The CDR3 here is CASSTESMNTEAFF. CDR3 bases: TGTGCCAGCAGCACCGAAAGCATGAACACTGAAGCTTTCTTT.

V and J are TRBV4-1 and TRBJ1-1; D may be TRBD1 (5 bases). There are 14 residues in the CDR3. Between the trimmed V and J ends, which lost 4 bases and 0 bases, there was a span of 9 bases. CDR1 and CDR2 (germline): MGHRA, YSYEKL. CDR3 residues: CASSPDSMNTEAFF. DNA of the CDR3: TGCGCCAGCAGCCCCGACAGCATGAACACTGAAGCTTTCTTT.

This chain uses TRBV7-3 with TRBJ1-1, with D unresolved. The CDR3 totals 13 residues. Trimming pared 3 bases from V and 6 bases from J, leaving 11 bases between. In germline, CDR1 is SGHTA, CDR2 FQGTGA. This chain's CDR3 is CASSFRSSAEAFF. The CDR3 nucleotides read TGTGCCAGCAGCTTTAGGTCTAGTGCTGAAGCTTTCTTT.

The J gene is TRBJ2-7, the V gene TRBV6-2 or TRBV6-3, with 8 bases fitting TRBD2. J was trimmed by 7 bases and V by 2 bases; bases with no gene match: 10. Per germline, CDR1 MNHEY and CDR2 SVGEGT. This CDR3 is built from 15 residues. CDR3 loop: CASSYDTGGLEEQYF. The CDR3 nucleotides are TGTGCCAGCAGTTACGATACGGGGGGGCTTGAAGAGCAGTACTTC.

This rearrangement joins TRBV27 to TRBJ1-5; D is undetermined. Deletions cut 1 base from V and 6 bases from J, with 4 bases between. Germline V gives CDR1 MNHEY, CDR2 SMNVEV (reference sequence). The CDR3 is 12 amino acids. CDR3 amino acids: CASSLWGQPQHF. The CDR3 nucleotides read TGTGCCAGCAGTTTATGGGGTCAGCCCCAGCATTTT.

This chain's CDR3 is CASSPTSGANVLTF. Written as DNA, the CDR3 is TGTGCCAGCAGCCCAACTTCTGGGGCCAACGTCCTGACTTTC. This sequence joins TRBV6-2 or TRBV6-3 and TRBJ2-6; no reliable D call. V was clipped by 6 bases and J by 1 base, with 7 bases between them. The CDR3 is 14 amino acids. Per the germline V gene, CDR1 is MNHEY and CDR2 is SVGEGT.

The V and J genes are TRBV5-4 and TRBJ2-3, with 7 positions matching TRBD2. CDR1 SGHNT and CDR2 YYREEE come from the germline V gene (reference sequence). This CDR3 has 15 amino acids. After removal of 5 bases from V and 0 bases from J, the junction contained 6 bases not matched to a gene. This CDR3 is CASRRDYPSTDTQYF. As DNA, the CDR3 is TGTGCCAGCAGACGGGACTACCCTAGCACAGATACGCAGTATTTT. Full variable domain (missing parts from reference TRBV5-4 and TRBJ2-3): ETGVTQSPTHLIKTRGQQVTLRCSSQSGHNTVSWYQQALGQGPQFIFQYYREEENGRGNFPPRFSGLQFPNYSSELNVNALELDDSALYLCASRRDYPSTDTQYFGPGTRLTVL.

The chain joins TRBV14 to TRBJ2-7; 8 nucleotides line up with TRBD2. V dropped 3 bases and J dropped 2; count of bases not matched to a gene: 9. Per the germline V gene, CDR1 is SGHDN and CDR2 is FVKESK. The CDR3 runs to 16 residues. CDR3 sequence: CASSHPPGTSPYEQYF. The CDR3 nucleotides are TGTGCCAGCAGCCACCCCCCCGGGACTAGTCCCTACGAGCAGTACTTC. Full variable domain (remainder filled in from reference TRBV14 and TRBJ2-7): EAGVTQFPSHSVIEKGQTVTLRCDPISGHDNLYWYRRVMGKEIKFLLHFVKESKQDESGMPNNRFLAERTGGTYSTLKVQPAELEDSGVYFCASSHPPGTSPYEQYFGPGTRLTVT.

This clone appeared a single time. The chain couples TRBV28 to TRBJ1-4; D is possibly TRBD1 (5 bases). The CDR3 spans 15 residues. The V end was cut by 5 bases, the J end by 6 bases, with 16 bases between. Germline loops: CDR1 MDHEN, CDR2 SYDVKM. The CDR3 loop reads CASSPGGGRDEKLFF. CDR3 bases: TGTGCCAGCAGTCCCGGGGGGGGAAGAGATGAAAAACTGTTTTTT.

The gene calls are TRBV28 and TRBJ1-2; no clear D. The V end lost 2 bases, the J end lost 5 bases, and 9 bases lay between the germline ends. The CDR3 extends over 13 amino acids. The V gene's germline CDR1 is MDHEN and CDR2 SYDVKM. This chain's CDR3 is CASSLAPGYGYTF. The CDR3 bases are TGTGCCAGCAGTTTAGCCCCGGGATATGGCTACACCTTC.

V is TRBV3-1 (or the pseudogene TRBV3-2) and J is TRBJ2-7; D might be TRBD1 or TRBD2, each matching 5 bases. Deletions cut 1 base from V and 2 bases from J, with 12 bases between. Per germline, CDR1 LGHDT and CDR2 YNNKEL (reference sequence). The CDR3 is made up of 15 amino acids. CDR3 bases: TGTGCCAGCAGCCAAGGCCCCAGGGAGACCTACGAGCAGTACTTC. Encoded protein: CASSQGPRETYEQYF.

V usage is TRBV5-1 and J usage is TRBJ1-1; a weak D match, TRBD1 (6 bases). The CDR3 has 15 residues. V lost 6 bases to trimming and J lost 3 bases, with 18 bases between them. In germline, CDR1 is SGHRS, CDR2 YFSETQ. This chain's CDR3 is CASTPGQLLDTEAFF. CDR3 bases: TGCGCCAGCACTCCGGGACAACTGTTGGACACTGAAGCTTTCTTT.

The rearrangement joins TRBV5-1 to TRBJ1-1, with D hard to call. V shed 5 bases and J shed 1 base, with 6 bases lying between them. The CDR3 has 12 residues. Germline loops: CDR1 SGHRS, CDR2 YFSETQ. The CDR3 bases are TGCGCCAGCAGTGCTGAGAACACTGAAGCTTTCTTT. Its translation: CASSAENTEAFF.

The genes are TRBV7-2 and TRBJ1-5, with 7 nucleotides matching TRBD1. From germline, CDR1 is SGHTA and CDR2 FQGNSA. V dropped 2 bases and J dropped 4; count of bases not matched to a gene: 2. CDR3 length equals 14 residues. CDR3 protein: CASSLKGANQPQHF. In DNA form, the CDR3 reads TGTGCCAGCAGCTTAAAGGGGGCGAATCAGCCCCAGCATTTT.

The CDR3 region is CASSLDPGVPEQFF. The CDR3, as DNA: TGTGCCAGCAGCTTAGATCCCGGGGTACCTGAGCAGTTCTTC. This chain joins TRBV11-2 and TRBJ2-1; maybe TRBD2 (5 bases). V shed 0 bases and J shed 9 bases, with 12 bases lying between them. The CDR3 totals 14 residues. Germline CDR1 SGHAT, CDR2 FQNNGV.

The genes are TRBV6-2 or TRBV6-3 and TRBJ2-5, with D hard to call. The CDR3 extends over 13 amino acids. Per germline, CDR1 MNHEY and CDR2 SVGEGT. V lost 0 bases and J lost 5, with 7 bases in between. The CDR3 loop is CASSYSNPETQYF. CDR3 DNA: TGTGCCAGCAGTTACTCGAACCCCGAGACCCAGTACTTC.

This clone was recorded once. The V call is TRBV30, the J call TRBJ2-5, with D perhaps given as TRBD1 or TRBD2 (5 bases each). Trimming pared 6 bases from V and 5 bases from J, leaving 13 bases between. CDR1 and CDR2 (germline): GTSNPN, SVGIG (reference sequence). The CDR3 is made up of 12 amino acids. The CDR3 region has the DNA TGTGCCTGCACGGGACGGCGGGAGACCCAGTACTTC. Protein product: CACTGRRETQYF.

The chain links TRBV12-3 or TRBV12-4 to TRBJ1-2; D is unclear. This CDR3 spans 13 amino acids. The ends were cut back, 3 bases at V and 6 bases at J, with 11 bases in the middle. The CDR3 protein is CASSLWGVDGYTF. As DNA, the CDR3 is TGTGCCAGCAGTTTGTGGGGAGTTGATGGCTACACCTTC.

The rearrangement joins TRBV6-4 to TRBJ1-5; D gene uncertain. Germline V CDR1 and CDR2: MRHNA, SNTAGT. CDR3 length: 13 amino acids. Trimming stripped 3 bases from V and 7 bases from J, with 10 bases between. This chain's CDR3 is CASSEGAGQPQHF. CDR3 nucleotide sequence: TGTGCCAGCAGTGAGGGAGCCGGACAGCCCCAGCATTTT.

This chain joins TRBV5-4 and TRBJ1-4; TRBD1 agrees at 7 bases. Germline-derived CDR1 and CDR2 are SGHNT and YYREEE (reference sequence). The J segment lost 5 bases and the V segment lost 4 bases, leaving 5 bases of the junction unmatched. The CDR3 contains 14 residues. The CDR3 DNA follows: TGTGCCAGCAGCCGGGGACAGCGGAATGAAAAACTGTTTTTT. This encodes CASSRGQRNEKLFF.

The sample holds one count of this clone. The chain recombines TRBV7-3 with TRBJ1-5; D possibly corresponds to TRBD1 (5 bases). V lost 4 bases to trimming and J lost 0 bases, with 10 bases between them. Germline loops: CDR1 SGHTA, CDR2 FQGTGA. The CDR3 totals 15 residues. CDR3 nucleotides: TGTGCCAGCAGCTATTTAAGGGGTAGCAATCAGCCCCAGCATTTT. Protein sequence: CASSYLRGSNQPQHF.

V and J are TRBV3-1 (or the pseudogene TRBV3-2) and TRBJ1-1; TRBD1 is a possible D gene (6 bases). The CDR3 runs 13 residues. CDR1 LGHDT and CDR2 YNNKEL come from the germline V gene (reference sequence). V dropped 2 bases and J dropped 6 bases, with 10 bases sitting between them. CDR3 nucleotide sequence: TGTGCCAGCAGCCAACAGGGGCTGCCTGAAGCTTTCTTT. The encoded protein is CASSQQGLPEAFF.

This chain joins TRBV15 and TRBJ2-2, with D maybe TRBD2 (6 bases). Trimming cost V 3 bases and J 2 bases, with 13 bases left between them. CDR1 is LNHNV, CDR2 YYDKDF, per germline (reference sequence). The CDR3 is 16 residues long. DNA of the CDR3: TGTGCCACCAGCAGCCCCGGGACTGGCAACACCGGGGAGCTGTTTTTT. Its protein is CATSSPGTGNTGELFF.